Sequencing of this T cell receptor beta chain was carried out in a study of blood T cell repertoires in COVID-19. Looking at the study overall: Researchers got acute and convalescent COVID-19 samples from the United States, Italy and Spain.

The study drew participants aged roughly 18 to 95 years from approximately 23 US areas. CDR1 and CDR2 from the germline V gene are SEHNR and FQNEAQ (reference sequence). CDR3 size: 14 residues. V dropped 5 bases and J dropped 7 bases, with 12 bases sitting between them. Original analysis: For nucleated cells, counts were estimated from reference gene primer amplification. Assay: immunoSEQ multiplex PCR; the TCRdb copy retains only in-frame clones and omits some. V, J and clone size are taken as reported in that table, and D and trimming were inferred from the DNA itself. The table includes some 380,000 clones, approximately 88% detected once.

The chain employs TRBV7-9 and TRBJ1-6; D is possibly TRBD1 (6 bases). Sequencing was performed on PBMCs or T cells enriched from blood (not recorded which). The clonotype was recovered from a woman in her thirties or forties with acute COVID-19. CDR3 region: CASSLGQPNSPLHF. The DNA for the CDR3 is TGTGCCAGCAGCCTCGGACAGCCGAATTCACCCCTCCACTTT.